Below, 27 T cell receptor beta chains from the same sample are listed, as sequenced in a study of human T cells and chemical hapten exposure. TCRdb analysed the RACE reads with MiXCR anew, one entry per CDR3 protein. The data contain tens of thousands of distinct CDR3 sequences, roughly a tenth of them seen just once; the ten biggest clones take up less than 4.5%. Time point meaning: pre-sensitization, week 0. Stated treatment: therapeutic diphenylcyclopropenone sensitization with weekly scalp DPC. The sample in question was whole blood, obtained in connection with sensitization to the hapten diphenylcyclopropenone (DPC). The receptors stem from a woman in her thirties or forties with alopecia areata. Some clones in this sample may be carry-over from other donors' samples.

This clonotype has at least ten counts. The chain joins TRBV6-2 or TRBV6-3 to TRBJ1-5; tentatively, D is TRBD1 (6 bases). V lost 5 bases and J 2 bases, leaving 13 bases between the germline ends. This CDR3 region has 15 residues. CDR1 is MNHEY and CDR2 is SVGEGT in the germline V gene. The CDR3 nucleotides read TGTGCCAGCAGTCCTCCGGGGGCCGGCAATCAGCCCCAGCATTTT. It translates to CASSPPGAGNQPQHF.

This clonotype occurred many times. J is TRBJ2-3 and V is TRBV20-1; the D gene is possibly TRBD2 (5 bases). This CDR3 region has 14 residues. The ends were cut back, 4 bases at V and 14 bases at J, with 25 bases in the middle. CDR1 is DFQATT and CDR2 is SNEGSKA in the germline V gene (reference sequence). The CDR3 region is CSATPPLGSALLYF. In DNA, the CDR3 is TGCAGTGCTACACCTCCGCTCGGTAGCGCCCTCTTGTATTTT.

This clonotype was counted between two and nine times. This sequence joins TRBV27 and TRBJ1-1; D is uncertain. V was clipped by 6 bases and J by 4 bases, with 12 bases between them. Per the germline V gene, CDR1 is MNHEY and CDR2 is SMNVEV (reference sequence). This CDR3 contains 13 residues. The CDR3 region is CASSLLTSTEAFF. The CDR3, as DNA: TGTGCCAGCAGCCTTTTAACAAGCACTGAAGCTTTCTTT.

This clonotype has only a few counts. The rearrangement uses TRBV30 and TRBJ2-7; 8 bases are shared with TRBD1. Looked up from germline, CDR1 is GTSNPN and CDR2 is SVGIG (reference sequence). The CDR3 length is 14 residues. Unmatched junction bases numbered 6, after V lost 2 bases and J lost 3 bases. CDR3 sequence reads: CAWSPGQANYEQYF. The DNA for the CDR3 is TGTGCCTGGAGTCCGGGACAGGCTAACTACGAGCAGTACTTC. Combining the CDR3 with reference TRBV30 and TRBJ2-7 gives the whole variable domain SQTIHQWPATLVQPVGSPLSLECTVEGTSNPNLYWYRQAAGRGLQLLFYSVGIGQISSEVPQNLSASRPQDRQFILSSKKLLLSDSGFYLCAWSPGQANYEQYFGPGTRLTVT.

There are a few counts of this clonotype. The chain employs TRBV5-1 and TRBJ2-4; maybe TRBD2 (6 bases). This CDR3 is built from 15 residues. Germline V CDR1 and CDR2: SGHRS, YFSETQ. The V and J ends lost 2 bases and 7 bases respectively, with 16 bases between them. CDR3 DNA sequence: TGCGCCAGCAGCTTCTCTAGCGATCCCAGGAACATTCAGTACTTC. Translation gives CASSFSSDPRNIQYF.

This clonotype was seen at least ten times. This sequence joins TRBV10-3 and TRBJ2-1; 9 positions match TRBD1. V trimming: 7 bases; J trimming: 3 bases; junction bases outside the gene matches: 4. CDR3 length: 14 amino acids. Germline V gene sequence: CDR1 ENHRY, CDR2 SYGVKD. In nucleotides, the CDR3 is TGTGCCATCATGGGGGACAGGGACTACAATGAGCAGTTCTTC. It is translated as CAIMGDRDYNEQFF.

There are many counts of this clonotype. The gene calls are TRBV7-2 and TRBJ1-3; D unclear. This CDR3 has 15 residues. V was shortened by 7 bases and J by 0 bases, with 13 bases between the two germline ends. Per the germline V gene, CDR1 is SGHTA and CDR2 is FQGNSA. CDR3 in amino acids: CASTQIGFSGNTIYF. In nucleotides, the CDR3 is TGTGCCAGCACCCAAATCGGATTCTCTGGAAACACCATATATTTT.

This clonotype has only a few counts. V and J are TRBV19 and TRBJ1-2; D possibly corresponds to TRBD1 (5 bases). Looked up from germline, CDR1 is LNHDA and CDR2 is SQIVND (reference sequence). Trimming took 3 bases from V and 11 from J, leaving 13 bases between them. This CDR3 has 12 amino acids. CDR3 in amino acids: CASSIGAVGYTF. DNA of the CDR3: TGTGCCAGTAGTATCGGGGCAGTCGGGTACACCTTC. Full variable domain (missing parts from reference TRBV19 and TRBJ1-2): DGGITQSPKYLFRKEGQNVTLSCEQNLNHDAMYWYRQDPGQGLRLIYYSQIVNDFQKGDIAEGYSVSREKKESFPLTVTSAQKNPTAFYLCASSIGAVGYTFGSGTRLTVV.

As concerns this clonotype: Lacking the conserved final phenylalanine or tryptophan, this CDR3 likely reflects a read error. The chain has TRBV10-2 and TRBJ2-1, with a tentative D call TRBD1 (5 bases). From germline, CDR1 is WSHSY and CDR2 SAAADI. V was pared by 6 bases and J by 7 bases, with 19 bases between. This CDR3 contains 15 residues. The CDR3 loop is CASRVWGPKGNEQFI. The CDR3 DNA follows: TGCGCCAGCAGGGTGTGGGGCCCGAAGGGGAATGAGCAGTTCATC.

CDR3 nucleotides: TGCAGTGCTAGAGATCTAGAGAAAAGGTTTTTT. This encodes CSARDLEKRFF. The V and J genes are TRBV20-1 and TRBJ1-4; no definite D call. V was trimmed by 0 bases and J by 16 bases, leaving 12 bases between them. The CDR3 length is 11 residues. The germline CDR1 and CDR2 sequences are DFQATT and SNEGSKA (reference sequence).

In its sample, this clonotype was seen many times. This chain joins TRBV10-3 and TRBJ2-1, with 15 bases matching TRBD2. Looked up from germline, CDR1 is ENHRY and CDR2 is SYGVKD. The V and J ends lost 6 bases and 8 bases, in that order; junction bases with no gene match: 14. The CDR3 consists of 18 residues. DNA for the CDR3: TGTGCCATCAGACCGGGACTAGCGGGGGGTCTGGGATCCGATGAGCAGTTCTTC. As protein: CAIRPGLAGGLGSDEQFF.

The chain joins TRBV7-6 to TRBJ2-7; no firm D call. CDR3 length: 12 amino acids. The germline gives CDR1 SGHVS, CDR2 FNYEAQ. The germline V and J ends were trimmed by 5 bases and 9 bases, with 14 bases remaining between them. CDR3 nucleotides: TGTGCCAGCAGCGAGGTAGGGCTTGGGCAGTACTTC. Translation gives CASSEVGLGQYF.

This clonotype was seen ten or more times. V gene TRBV11-3 combines with J gene TRBJ2-5; tentatively, D is TRBD2 (7 bases). The CDR3 sequence is 14 residues long. Germline V gene sequence: CDR1 SGHNT, CDR2 YENEEA. V lost 3 bases to trimming and J lost 5 bases, with 13 bases between them. CDR3 DNA sequence: TGTGCCAGCAGCTTGGGGGGGCGCATGGAGACCCAGTACTTC. Protein: CASSLGGRMETQYF.

In the case of this clonotype: At one end, the junction sequence differs from germline, possibly due to a read error. CDR3 loop: CAGSLEAGTNEQFF. CDR3 DNA sequence: TGCGCCGGCAGCTTGGAGGCGGGTACCAATGAGCAGTTCTTC. V and J are TRBV5-1 and TRBJ2-1; tentative D call: TRBD2 (5 bases). Germline CDR1 and CDR2: SGHRS and YFSETQ. The CDR3 runs 14 residues. The full variable domain, with the rest looked up from reference TRBV5-1 and TRBJ2-1, is KAGVTQTPRYLIKTRGQQVTLSCSPISGHRSVSWYQQTPGQGLQFLFEYFSETQRNKGNFPGRFSGRQFSNSRSEMNVSTLELGDSALYLCAGSLEAGTNEQFFGPGTRLTVL.

The chain recombines TRBV7-2 with TRBJ2-5; TRBD2 agrees at 11 bases. The CDR3 length is 16 residues. With 1 base clipped from V and 5 bases from J, the junction kept 6 bases outside the gene matches. Germline V gives CDR1 SGHTA, CDR2 FQGNSA. CDR3 coding DNA: TGTGCCAGCAGCTTAGGGTCTAGCGGGGGGAAGGAGACCCAGTACTTC. Translated, it gives CASSLGSSGGKETQYF.

This clonotype occurred many times. The chain combines TRBV11-1 with TRBJ2-7; 10 bases are shared with TRBD2. Germline CDR1 SGHAT, CDR2 FQDESV (reference sequence). This CDR3 contains 14 residues. Trimming cost V 4 bases and J 5 bases; bases outside gene matches: 5. CDR3 protein: CASSWSGGVDEQYF. CDR3 nucleotides: TGTGCCAGCAGCTGGAGCGGGGGGGTCGACGAGCAGTACTTC.

The chain recombines TRBV7-2 with TRBJ1-5; no firm D call. The V end lost 5 bases, the J end lost 10 bases, and 15 bases lay between the germline ends. The CDR3 totals 13 residues. Germline lookup yields CDR1 SGHTA and CDR2 FQGNSA. The CDR3 region has the DNA TGTGCCAGCAGCCCGGACCCTTTAGGTCCCCAGCATTTT. It translates to CASSPDPLGPQHF.

This clonotype has at least ten counts. This chain joins TRBV4-1 and TRBJ2-2, with TRBD2 matching 13 bases. Germline V lookup: CDR1 MGHRA, CDR2 YSYEKL. V trimming: 0 bases; J trimming: 0 bases; junction bases outside the gene matches: 7. This CDR3 contains 20 residues. The CDR3 loop reads CASSQDRWTSGGPNTGELFF. DNA of the CDR3: TGCGCCAGCAGCCAAGATCGCTGGACTAGCGGGGGCCCGAACACCGGGGAGCTGTTTTTT.

At least ten counts were recorded for this clonotype. V usage is TRBV7-2 and J usage is TRBJ2-2; 10 bases agree with TRBD2. The trim removed 5 bases at V and 1 base at J, leaving 10 bases unmatched. The CDR3 covers 18 residues. The germline V gene has CDR1 SGHTA and CDR2 FQGNSA. The CDR3 bases are TGTGCCAGCAGCCCGAGGAGCGGGGGGGCCGGGAACACCGGGGAGCTGTTTTTT. Its protein product is CASSPRSGGAGNTGELFF.

This clonotype was seen many times. V usage is TRBV10-3 and J usage is TRBJ2-6; D tentatively fits TRBD1 or TRBD2 (5 bases each). This CDR3 is 20 amino acids long. Germline V gene lookup returns CDR1 ENHRY and CDR2 SYGVKD. Deletions cut 0 bases from V and 1 base from J, with 19 bases between. For the CDR3, the DNA is TGTGCCATCAGTGAGTCGATGTTGGCAGGGCGGGCTTCTGGGGCCAACGTCCTGACTTTC. It specifies CAISESMLAGRASGANVLTF.

The chain combines TRBV10-2 with TRBJ2-3; tentative D call: TRBD2 (6 bases). Germline V lookup: CDR1 WSHSY, CDR2 SAAADI. V was shortened by 6 bases and J by 1 base, with 8 bases between the two germline ends. The CDR3 has 13 amino acids. Here the CDR3 DNA reads TGCGCCAGCAGGTGGGGGGGCACAGATACGCAGTATTTT. Residues: CASRWGGTDTQYF.

In this sample, this clonotype turned up many times. The chain carries TRBV7-9 and TRBJ2-1; a possible D gene is TRBD1 (5 bases). The CDR3 extends over 13 amino acids. Germline V gene lookup returns CDR1 SEHNR and CDR2 FQNEAQ (reference sequence). V gave up 6 bases and J gave up 4 bases, with 10 bases separating them. CDR3 DNA sequence: TGTGCCAGCAGTGGGGCTTCGTACAATGAGCAGTTCTTC. It codes for CASSGASYNEQFF.

In its sample, this clonotype was seen a few times. This chain uses TRBV6-2 or TRBV6-3 with TRBJ2-5; 8 positions match TRBD2. Germline CDR1 MNHEY, CDR2 SVGEGT. The CDR3 extends over 16 amino acids. J lost 1 base, V lost 7 bases, and 11 bases had no gene match. In nucleotides, the CDR3 is TGTGCCAGCACCAAGGTGGCGGCGGGGGGCCAAGAGACCCAGTACTTC. It specifies CASTKVAAGGQETQYF.

This clonotype has ten or more counts. The chain couples TRBV4-3 to TRBJ2-7; no reliable D call. The V end was cut by 1 base, the J end by 2 bases, with 9 bases between. CDR1 is LGHNA and CDR2 is YSLEER in the germline V gene. The CDR3 covers 14 residues. CDR3 nucleotides: TGCGCCAGCAGCCAAGGCCCCGGAACCTACGAGCAGTACTTC. Translating gives CASSQGPGTYEQYF.

A word on this clonotype: One base away lies a much larger clone, so this may be a sequencing read error. The CDR3 bases are TGTGCCAGCAGCTTACCCCCCGGGGGGCTCCAAGAGACCCAGTACTTC. It codes for CASSLPPGGLQETQYF. V gene TRBV7-2 combines with J gene TRBJ2-5; D possibly corresponds to TRBD2 (7 bases). This CDR3 has 16 residues. V was clipped by 2 bases and J by 1 base, with 14 bases between them. Per germline, CDR1 SGHTA and CDR2 FQGNSA.

This clonotype came up many times. The chain couples TRBV7-6 to TRBJ2-5; 12 nucleotides match TRBD1. Trimming at V came to 5 bases and at J to 7 bases, leaving 8 bases not matched to a gene. This CDR3 comprises 15 residues. Germline V gives CDR1 SGHVS, CDR2 FNYEAQ. The DNA for the CDR3 is TGTGCCAGCAGCGGGACAGGGGGCGCAGACGGGACCCAGTACTTC. Its translation: CASSGTGGADGTQYF.

This clonotype was observed many times. This chain joins TRBV19 and TRBJ2-3; tentative D call: TRBD2 (6 bases). Germline V gene sequence: CDR1 LNHDA, CDR2 SQIVND (reference sequence). V shed 6 bases and J shed 1 base, with 14 bases lying between them. The CDR3 is 15 amino acids. CDR3 sequence: CASRPSGGGTDTQYF. In DNA form, the CDR3 reads TGTGCCAGTAGGCCCTCCGGCGGGGGCACAGATACGCAGTATTTT.